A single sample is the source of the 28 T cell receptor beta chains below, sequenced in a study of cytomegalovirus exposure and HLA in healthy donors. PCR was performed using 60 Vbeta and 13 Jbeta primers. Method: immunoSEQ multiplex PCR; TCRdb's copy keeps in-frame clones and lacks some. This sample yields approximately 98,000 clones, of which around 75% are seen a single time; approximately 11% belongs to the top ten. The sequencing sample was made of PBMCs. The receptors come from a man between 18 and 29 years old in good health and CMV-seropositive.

CDR3 nucleotides: TGTGCCAGCAGTCTAGGCAGGGGAATCCAAGAGACCCAGTACTTC. Amino acids: CASSLGRGIQETQYF. The chain combines TRBV27 with TRBJ2-5; D is possibly TRBD1 (6 bases). Trimming removed 5 bases from V and 1 base from J, with 14 bases in between. CDR3 length: 15 amino acids. CDR1 is MNHEY, CDR2 SMNVEV, per germline (reference sequence).

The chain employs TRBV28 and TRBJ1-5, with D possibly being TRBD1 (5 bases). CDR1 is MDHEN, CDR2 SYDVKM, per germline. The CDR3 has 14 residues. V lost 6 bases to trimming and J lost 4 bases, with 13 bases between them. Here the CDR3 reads CASSTAGGNQPQHF. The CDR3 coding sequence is TGTGCCAGCAGCACCGCGGGGGGGAATCAGCCCCAGCATTTT.

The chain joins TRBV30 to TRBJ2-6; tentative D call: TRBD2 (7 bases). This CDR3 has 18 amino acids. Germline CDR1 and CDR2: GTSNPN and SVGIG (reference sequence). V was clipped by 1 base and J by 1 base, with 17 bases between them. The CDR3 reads CAWSARWGRGSGANVLTF. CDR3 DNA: TGTGCCTGGAGTGCTCGATGGGGGCGGGGGTCTGGGGCCAACGTCCTGACTTTC.

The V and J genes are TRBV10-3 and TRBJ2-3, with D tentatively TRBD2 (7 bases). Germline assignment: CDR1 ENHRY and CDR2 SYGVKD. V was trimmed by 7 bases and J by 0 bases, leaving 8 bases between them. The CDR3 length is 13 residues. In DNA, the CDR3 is TGTGCCATCAAGGGGGGGAGCACAGATACGCAGTATTTT. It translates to CAIKGGSTDTQYF.

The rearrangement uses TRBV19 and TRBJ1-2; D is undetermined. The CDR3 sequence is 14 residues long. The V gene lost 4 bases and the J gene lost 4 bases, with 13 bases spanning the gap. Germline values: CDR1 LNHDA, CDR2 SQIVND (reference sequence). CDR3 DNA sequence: TGTGCCAGTAGTAACCCCGGGGAGAGCTATGGCTACACCTTC. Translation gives CASSNPGESYGYTF.

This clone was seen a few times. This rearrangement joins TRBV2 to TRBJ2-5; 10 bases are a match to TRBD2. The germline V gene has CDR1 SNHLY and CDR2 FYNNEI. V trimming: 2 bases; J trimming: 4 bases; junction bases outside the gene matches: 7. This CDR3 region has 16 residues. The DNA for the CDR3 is TGTGCCAGCAGTGAAAGTTTAGCGGGGGGTTTAGAGACCCAGTACTTC. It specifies CASSESLAGGLETQYF. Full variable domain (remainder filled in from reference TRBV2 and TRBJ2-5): EPEVTQTPSHQVTQMGQEVILRCVPISNHLYFYWYRQILGQKVEFLVSFYNNEISEKSEIFDDQFSVERPDGSNFTLKIRSTKLEDSAMYFCASSESLAGGLETQYFGPGTRLLVL.

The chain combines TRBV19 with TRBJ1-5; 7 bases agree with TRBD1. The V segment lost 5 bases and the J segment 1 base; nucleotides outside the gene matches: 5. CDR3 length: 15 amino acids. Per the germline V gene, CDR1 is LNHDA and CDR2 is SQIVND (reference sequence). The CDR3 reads CASSLLQGSNQPQHF. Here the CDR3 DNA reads TGTGCCAGTAGTTTATTACAGGGGAGCAATCAGCCCCAGCATTTT.

The CDR3: CASSPGVVKGAEAFF. CDR3 coding DNA: TGTGCCAGCTCACCCGGGGTCGTCAAAGGCGCTGAAGCTTTCTTT. The chain recombines TRBV18 with TRBJ1-1; no reliable D call. V was cut by 3 bases and J by 6 bases, with 17 bases left in between. The CDR3 is 15 residues long. Germline values: CDR1 KGHSH, CDR2 LQKENI. Supplemented by reference TRBV18 and TRBJ1-1, the full variable domain reads NAGVMQNPRHLVRRRGQEARLRCSPMKGHSHVYWYRQLPEEGLKFMVYLQKENIIDESGMPKERFSAEFPKEGPSILRIQQVVRGDSAAYFCASSPGVVKGAEAFFGQGTRLTVV.

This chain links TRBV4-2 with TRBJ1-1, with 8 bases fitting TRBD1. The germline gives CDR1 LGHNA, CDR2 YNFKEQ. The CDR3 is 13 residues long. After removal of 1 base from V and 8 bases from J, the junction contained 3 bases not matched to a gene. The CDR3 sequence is CASSQVGDREAFF. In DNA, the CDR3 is TGTGCCAGCAGCCAAGTAGGGGACAGGGAAGCTTTCTTT.

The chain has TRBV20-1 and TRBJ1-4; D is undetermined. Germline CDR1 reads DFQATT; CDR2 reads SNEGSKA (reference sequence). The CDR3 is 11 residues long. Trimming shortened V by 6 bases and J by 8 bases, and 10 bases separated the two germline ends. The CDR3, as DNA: TGCAGTGCGGAGGCGGGAGAAAAACTGTTTTTT. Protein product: CSAEAGEKLFF.

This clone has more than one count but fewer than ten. CDR3: CSVRGLAGAMSSYNEQFF. CDR3 DNA sequence: TGCAGCGTCCGTGGGCTAGCGGGGGCCATGAGCTCCTACAATGAGCAGTTCTTC. The chain recombines TRBV29-1 with TRBJ2-1, with 10 positions matching TRBD2. The germline gives CDR1 SQVTM, CDR2 ANQGSEA. V shed 6 bases and J 0 bases; nucleotides not matched to a gene: 14. This CDR3 comprises 18 residues.

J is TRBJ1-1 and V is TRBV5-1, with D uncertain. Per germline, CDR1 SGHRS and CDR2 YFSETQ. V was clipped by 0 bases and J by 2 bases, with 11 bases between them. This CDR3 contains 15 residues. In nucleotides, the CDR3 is TGCGCCAGCAGCTTGGATTCCGGGAGAAACACTGAAGCTTTCTTT. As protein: CASSLDSGRNTEAFF.

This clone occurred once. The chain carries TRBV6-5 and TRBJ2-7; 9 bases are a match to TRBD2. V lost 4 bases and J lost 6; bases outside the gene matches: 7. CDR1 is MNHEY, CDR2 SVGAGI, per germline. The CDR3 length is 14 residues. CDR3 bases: TGTGCCAGCAGTTCCTCTAGCGGGGTGTTCGAGCAGTACTTC. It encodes CASSSSSGVFEQYF.

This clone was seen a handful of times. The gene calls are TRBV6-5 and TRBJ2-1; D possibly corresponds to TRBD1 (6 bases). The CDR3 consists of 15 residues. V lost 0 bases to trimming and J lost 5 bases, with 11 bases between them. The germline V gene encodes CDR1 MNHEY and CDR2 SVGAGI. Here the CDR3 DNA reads TGTGCCAGCAGTTACTCTTCGCAGGGGAACAATGAGCAGTTCTTC. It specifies CASSYSSQGNNEQFF.

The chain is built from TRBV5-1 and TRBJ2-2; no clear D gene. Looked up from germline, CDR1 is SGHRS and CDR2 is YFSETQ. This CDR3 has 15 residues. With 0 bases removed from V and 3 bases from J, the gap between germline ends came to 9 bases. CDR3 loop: CASSLDFPYTGELFF. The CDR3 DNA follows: TGCGCCAGCAGCTTGGATTTCCCCTACACCGGGGAGCTGTTTTTT.

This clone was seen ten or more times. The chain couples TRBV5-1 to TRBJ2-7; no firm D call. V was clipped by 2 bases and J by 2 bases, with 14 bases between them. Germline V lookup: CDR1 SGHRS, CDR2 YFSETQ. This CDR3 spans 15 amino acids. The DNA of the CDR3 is TGCGCCAGCAGCTTTTTGGCAGGAAATACCTACGAGCAGTACTTC. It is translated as CASSFLAGNTYEQYF.

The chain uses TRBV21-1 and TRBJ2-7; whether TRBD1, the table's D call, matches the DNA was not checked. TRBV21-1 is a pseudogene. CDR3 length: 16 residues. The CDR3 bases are TGTGCCAGCAGTACCAAGCCACCAGGGCCCCCCTACGAGCAGTACTTC. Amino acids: CASSTKPPGPPYEQYF.

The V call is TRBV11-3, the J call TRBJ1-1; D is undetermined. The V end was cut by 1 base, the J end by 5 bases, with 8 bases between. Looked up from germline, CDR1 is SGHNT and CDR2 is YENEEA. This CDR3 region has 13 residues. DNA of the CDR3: TGTGCCAGCAGCTTAGGCGCAAATACTGAAGCTTTCTTT. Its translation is CASSLGANTEAFF.

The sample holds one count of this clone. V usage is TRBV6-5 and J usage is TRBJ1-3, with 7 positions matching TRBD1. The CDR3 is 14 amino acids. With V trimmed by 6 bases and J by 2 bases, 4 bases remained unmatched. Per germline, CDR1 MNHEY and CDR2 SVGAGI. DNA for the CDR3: TGTGCCAGCAGGTTAAGGGGGCCTGGAAACACCATATATTTT. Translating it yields CASRLRGPGNTIYF.

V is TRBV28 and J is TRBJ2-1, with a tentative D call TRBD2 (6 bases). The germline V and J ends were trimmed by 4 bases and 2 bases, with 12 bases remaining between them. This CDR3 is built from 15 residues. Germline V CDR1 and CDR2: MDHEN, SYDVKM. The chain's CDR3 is CASSSAGPTYNEQFF. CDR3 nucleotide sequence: TGTGCCAGCAGTTCCGCGGGGCCCACCTACAATGAGCAGTTCTTC.

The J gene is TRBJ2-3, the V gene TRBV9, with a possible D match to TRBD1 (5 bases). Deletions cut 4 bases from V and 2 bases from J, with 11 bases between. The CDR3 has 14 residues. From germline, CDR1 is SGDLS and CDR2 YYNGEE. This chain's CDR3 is CASSPFGATDTQYF. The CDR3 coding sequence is TGTGCCAGCAGCCCTTTTGGGGCCACAGATACGCAGTATTTT.

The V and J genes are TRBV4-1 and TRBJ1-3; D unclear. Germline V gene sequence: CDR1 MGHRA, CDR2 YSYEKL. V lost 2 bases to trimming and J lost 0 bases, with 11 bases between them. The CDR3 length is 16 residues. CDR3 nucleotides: TGCGCCAGCAGCCAACCCACCCGGGGCTCTGGAAACACCATATATTTT. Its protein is CASSQPTRGSGNTIYF.

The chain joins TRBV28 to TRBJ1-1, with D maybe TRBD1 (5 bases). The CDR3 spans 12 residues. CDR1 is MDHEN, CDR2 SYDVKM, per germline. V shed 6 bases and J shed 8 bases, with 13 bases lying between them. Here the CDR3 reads CASSLTGLEAFF. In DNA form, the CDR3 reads TGTGCCAGCAGCCTAACAGGTCTGGAAGCTTTCTTT.

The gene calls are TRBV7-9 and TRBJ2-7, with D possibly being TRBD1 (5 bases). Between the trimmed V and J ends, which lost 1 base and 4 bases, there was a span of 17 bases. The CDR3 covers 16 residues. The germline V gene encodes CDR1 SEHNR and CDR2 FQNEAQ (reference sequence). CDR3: CASSLVGQGAGYEQYF. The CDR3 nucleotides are TGTGCCAGCAGCTTAGTTGGGCAGGGTGCCGGGTACGAGCAGTACTTC.

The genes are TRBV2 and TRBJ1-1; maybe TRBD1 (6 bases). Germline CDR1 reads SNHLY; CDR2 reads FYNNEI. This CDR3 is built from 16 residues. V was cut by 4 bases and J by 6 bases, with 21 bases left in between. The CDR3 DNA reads TGTGCCAGCAGTGCGGGGGGCAGGGGTTTGGTCCCTGAAGCTTTCTTT. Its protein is CASSAGGRGLVPEAFF. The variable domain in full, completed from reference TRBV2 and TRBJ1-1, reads EPEVTQTPSHQVTQMGQEVILRCVPISNHLYFYWYRQILGQKVEFLVSFYNNEISEKSEIFDDQFSVERPDGSNFTLKIRSTKLEDSAMYFCASSAGGRGLVPEAFFGQGTRLTVV.

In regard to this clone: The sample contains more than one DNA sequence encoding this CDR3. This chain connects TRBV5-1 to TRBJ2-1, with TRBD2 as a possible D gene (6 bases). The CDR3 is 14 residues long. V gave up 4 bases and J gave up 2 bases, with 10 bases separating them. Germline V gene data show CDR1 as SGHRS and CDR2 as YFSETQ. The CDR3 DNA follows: TGCGCCAGCAGCACACTAGCACCCTACAATGAGCAGTTCTTC. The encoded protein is CASSTLAPYNEQFF.

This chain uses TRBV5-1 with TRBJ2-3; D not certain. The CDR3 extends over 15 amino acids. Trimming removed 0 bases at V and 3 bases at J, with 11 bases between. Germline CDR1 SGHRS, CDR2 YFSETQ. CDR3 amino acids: CASSLDEVRTDTQYF. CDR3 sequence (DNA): TGCGCCAGCAGCTTGGACGAAGTGAGGACAGATACGCAGTATTTT. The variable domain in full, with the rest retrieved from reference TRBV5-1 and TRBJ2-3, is KAGVTQTPRYLIKTRGQQVTLSCSPISGHRSVSWYQQTPGQGLQFLFEYFSETQRNKGNFPGRFSGRQFSNSRSEMNVSTLELGDSALYLCASSLDEVRTDTQYFGPGTRLTVL.

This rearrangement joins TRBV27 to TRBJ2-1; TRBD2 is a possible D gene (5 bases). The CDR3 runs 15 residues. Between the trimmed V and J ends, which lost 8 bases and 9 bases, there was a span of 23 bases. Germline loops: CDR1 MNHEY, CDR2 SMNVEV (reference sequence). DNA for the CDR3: TGTGCCAGCGCCCCGACGGCGGGCGGCAGTTCTGAGCAGTTCTTC. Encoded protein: CASAPTAGGSSEQFF.